This is a list of T cell receptor beta chains from one sample in a study of cytomegalovirus exposure and HLA in healthy donors. TCRdb keeps only in-frame clones here, not all; method: immunoSEQ multiplex PCR. The data show under 200,000 clones, 70% to 85% seen once. The sample consisted of PBMCs. The receptors shown here come from a man younger than 40 in good health and CMV-seropositive. CDR3s include the opening cysteine and the closing phenylalanine or tryptophan. A D gene is named only where the DNA matches it firmly. The size of a clone is reported for some rows only, either as once, few or many, or as a class for expanded clones.

NA,TRBJ2-5,NA,TRBV4-1,CASSPTQGQETQYF,TGCGCCAGCAGCCCCACGCAGGGTCAAGAGACCCAGTACTTC
NA,TRBJ2-7,NA,TRBV19,CASSSGPSYEQYF,TGTGCCAGTAGTTCAGGGCCCTCCTACGAGCAGTACTTC
TRBD1,TRBJ1-1,NA,TRBV9,CASSVSGQGAFEAFF,TGTGCCAGCAGCGTATCAGGACAGGGGGCCTTTGAAGCTTTCTTT
NA,TRBJ2-7,NA,TRBV15,CATSRDRQGLVLYEQYF,TGTGCCACCAGCAGAGATCGGCAGGGGTTAGTACTCTACGAGCAGTACTTC
NA,TRBJ2-3,NA,TRBV9,CASSPLGVSDTQYF,TGTGCCAGCAGCCCACTGGGCGTTTCCGATACGCAGTATTTT
NA,TRBJ2-1,NA,TRBV4-1,CASSQDIYNEQFF,TGCGCCAGCAGCCAAGATATCTACAATGAGCAGTTCTTC
NA,TRBJ1-2,NA,TRBV13,CASSPRDYGYTF,TGTGCCAGCAGCCCACGGGACTATGGCTACACCTTC
TRBD1,TRBJ2-7,NA,TRBV7-9,CASRRLGQGPEQYF,TGTGCCAGCAGACGCTTGGGACAGGGGCCCGAGCAGTACTTC
TRBD2,TRBJ2-2,NA,TRBV6-6,CASSFPGGGELFF,TGTGCCAGCAGTTTCCCGGGGGGCGGGGAGCTGTTTTTT
TRBD2,TRBJ2-3,NA,TRBV10-1,CASSAGLAGGLTDTQYF,TGCGCCAGCAGTGCGGGACTAGCGGGGGGCTTGACAGATACGCAGTATTTT
TRBD1,TRBJ1-6,NA,TRBV4-1,CASRTGWDNSPLHF,TGCGCCAGCAGGACAGGGTGGGATAATTCACCCCTCCACTTT
TRBD2,TRBJ2-5,few,TRBV10-2,CASSPHGTSGGYQETQYF,TGCGCCAGCAGCCCTCACGGGACTAGCGGAGGGTACCAAGAGACCCAGTACTTC
NA,TRBJ2-7,NA,TRBV7-9,CASSHSYEQYF,TGTGCCAGCAGCCACTCTTACGAGCAGTACTTC
TRBD1,TRBJ2-7,NA,TRBV11-2,CASGTGRYEQYF,TGTGCCTCCGGGACAGGGAGGTACGAGCAGTACTTC
TRBD1,TRBJ2-7,few,TRBV5-1,CASSFKGGLVYEQYF,TGCGCCAGCAGCTTTAAAGGGGGCCTAGTTTACGAGCAGTACTTC
NA,TRBJ2-6,NA,TRBV27,CASSSGLTGANVLTF,TGTGCCAGCAGCTCAGGGTTGACTGGGGCCAACGTCCTGACTTTC
NA,TRBJ1-1,NA,TRBV9,CASLREGGKAFF,TGTGCCAGTTTACGGGAGGGCGGGAAAGCTTTCTTT
NA,TRBJ2-7,NA,TRBV6-1,CASSPMGAAYEQYF,TGTGCCAGCAGTCCTATGGGGGCCGCCTACGAGCAGTACTTC
TRBD1,TRBJ2-1,NA,TRBV12-5,CASENTGGAGNEQFF,TGTGCTAGCGAGAACACAGGGGGCGCGGGAAATGAGCAGTTCTTC
TRBD1,TRBJ1-2,NA,TRBV6-6,CASSSTGTGGYGYTF,TGTGCCAGCAGTTCAACCGGGACAGGGGGCTATGGCTACACCTTC
TRBD1,TRBJ1-2,few,TRBV19,CASSIGVDRRGYTF,TGTGCCAGTAGTATAGGGGTGGACAGGCGCGGCTACACCTTC
NA,TRBJ1-1,NA,TRBV29-1,CSVERDLNTEAFF,TGCAGCGTTGAACGGGATTTGAACACTGAAGCTTTCTTT
NA,TRBJ2-1,NA,TRBV19,CASSMRVGEEQFF,TGTGCCAGTAGTATGAGGGTCGGGGAGGAGCAGTTCTTC
NA,TRBJ2-7,NA,TRBV5-1,CASSLAGQPYEQYF,TGCGCCAGCAGCTTGGCAGGACAGCCCTACGAGCAGTACTTC
NA,TRBJ2-7,NA,TRBV27,CASSFRGPYEQYF,TGTGCCAGCAGTTTCAGGGGACCCTACGAGCAGTACTTC
TRBD2,TRBJ2-1,NA,TRBV5-1,CASSLVGGGANEQFF,TGCGCCAGCAGCTTGGTGGGCGGGGGGGCGAATGAGCAGTTCTTC
NA,TRBJ2-2,NA,TRBV30,CAWSDRVELFF,TGTGCCTGGAGTGACCGGGTGGAGCTGTTTTTT
NA,TRBJ2-5,few,TRBV2,CASTPRLRLTQETQYF,TGTGCCAGCACGCCTCGACTCAGACTAACCCAAGAGACCCAGTACTTC
TRBD2,TRBJ2-7,NA,TRBV5-1,CASSKGLAGGLSYEQYF,TGCGCCAGCAGCAAGGGACTAGCGGGGGGTCTCTCCTACGAGCAGTACTTC
NA,TRBJ2-7,NA,TRBV13,CASSLRGRSYEQYF,TGTGCCAGCAGCTTAAGGGGGAGAAGCTACGAGCAGTACTTC
TRBD2,TRBJ2-6,NA,TRBV7-7,CASSLGGGGANVLTF,TGTGCCAGCAGCTTAGGGGGGGGTGGGGCCAACGTCCTGACTTTC
NA,TRBJ2-7,once,TRBV5-4,CASNLYPQAPYEQYF,TGTGCCAGCAACTTGTACCCCCAGGCGCCCTACGAGCAGTACTTC
TRBD1,TRBJ2-3,NA,TRBV30,CAWGRGLTDTQYF,TGTGCCTGGGGCAGGGGGCTGACAGATACGCAGTATTTT
TRBD2,TRBJ2-5,NA,TRBV6-5,CASSPGTSGSETQYF,TGTGCCAGCAGCCCCGGGACTAGCGGCTCGGAGACCCAGTACTTC
NA,TRBJ2-2,NA,TRBV5-1,CASSLPQGGELFF,TGCGCCAGCAGCCTTCCACAGGGAGGGGAGCTGTTTTTT
NA,TRBJ1-6,NA,TRBV5-1,CASSPTLTSYNSPLHF,TGCGCCAGCAGCCCGACATTGACCTCCTATAATTCACCCCTCCACTTT
NA,TRBJ1-1,NA,TRBV28,CASSLSFREAFF,TGTGCCAGCAGTTTATCTTTCCGGGAGGCTTTCTTT
NA,TRBJ1-3,once,TRBV9,CASSLLGGSGNTIYF,TGTGCCAGCAGCCTATTGGGGGGCTCTGGAAACACCATATATTTT
TRBD1,TRBJ2-5,NA,TRBV4-1,CASSQVTGGLETQYF,TGCGCCAGCAGCCAAGTGACAGGGGGCTTAGAGACCCAGTACTTC
TRBD2,TRBJ2-7,few,TRBV29-1,CSGVFTAGYEQYF,TGCAGCGGTGTGTTTACAGCGGGGTACGAGCAGTACTTC
TRBD1,TRBJ1-4,NA,TRBV9,CASSVVDRTGGKSNNEKLFF,TGTGCCAGCAGCGTAGTAGACCGGACAGGGGGCAAGTCAAATAATGAAAAACTGTTTTTT
NA,TRBJ2-3,NA,TRBV19,CASSTRTASTDTQYF,TGTGCCAGTAGTACCCGGACAGCTAGCACAGATACGCAGTATTTT
TRBD1,TRBJ1-6,NA,TRBV5-6,CASSLLDRSSPLHF,TGTGCCAGCAGCTTACTGGACAGGAGTTCACCCCTCCACTTT
NA,TRBJ1-3,NA,TRBV5-1,CASSLVGTASGNTIYF,TGCGCCAGCAGCTTGGTGGGGACTGCCTCTGGAAACACCATATATTTT
NA,TRBJ2-7,NA,TRBV30,CAWSVQWGYEQYF,TGTGCCTGGAGTGTACAGTGGGGCTACGAGCAGTACTTC
TRBD2,TRBJ2-7,NA,TRBV27,CASSKGLAGGEQYF,TGTGCCAGCAGTAAGGGACTAGCGGGGGGGGAGCAGTACTTC
NA,TRBJ1-1,few,TRBV25-1,CASSDREMNTEAFF,TGTGCCAGCAGTGACAGGGAAATGAACACTGAAGCTTTCTTT
TRBD1,TRBJ1-1,NA,TRBV30,CVWSVWDSEAFF,TGTGTCTGGAGTGTATGGGACAGTGAAGCTTTCTTT
NA,TRBJ1-2,few,TRBV15,CATSRTGPQGRRGYTF,TGTGCCACCAGCAGAACCGGGCCCCAGGGGCGGCGTGGCTACACCTTC
NA,TRBJ2-5,NA,TRBV27,CASSSRLERSFQETQYF,TGTGCCAGCAGTTCGCGACTAGAACGGTCTTTTCAAGAGACCCAGTACTTC
TRBD1,TRBJ1-4,few,TRBV10-1,CASSDGNTGDEKLFF,TGCGCCAGCAGTGACGGTAACACAGGGGATGAAAAACTGTTTTTT
TRBD1,TRBJ2-7,once,TRBV4-1,CASSQDRGRDRAYYEQYF,TGCGCCAGCAGCCAAGACCGTGGCCGGGACAGGGCGTACTACGAGCAGTACTTC
NA,TRBJ1-2,NA,TRBV6-1,CASNLDRFGGYTF,TGTGCCAGCAATCTGGACAGATTTGGGGGCTACACCTTC
NA,TRBJ1-5,NA,TRBV2,CASSAGNQPQHF,TGTGCCAGCAGCGCAGGGAATCAGCCCCAGCATTTT
TRBD2,TRBJ2-1,once,TRBV2,CASSGPSGYNEQFF,TGTGCCAGCAGCGGACCTAGCGGATACAATGAGCAGTTCTTC
TRBD1,TRBJ1-6,NA,TRBV14,CASSQGGQGNSPLHF,TGTGCCAGCAGCCAAGGCGGACAGGGGAATTCACCCCTCCACTTT
NA,TRBJ2-1,NA,TRBV5-4,CASSFEVEQFF,TGTGCCAGCAGCTTCGAGGTTGAGCAGTTCTTC
TRBD1,TRBJ2-7,NA,TRBV2,CAAAGTGITYEQYF,TGTGCGGCCGCCGGGACAGGGATAACCTACGAGCAGTACTTC
TRBD2,TRBJ2-7,NA,TRBV7-9,CASSLGGGPTYEQYF,TGTGCCAGCAGCTTAGGCGGGGGGCCAACCTACGAGCAGTACTTC
NA,TRBJ2-7,once,TRBV7-2,CASSSDGGVGSYEQYF,TGTGCCAGCTCCTCGGACGGGGGAGTTGGGTCCTACGAGCAGTACTTC